The present entry profiles one TCR beta chain with its context. Its antigen is unknown. There are 17 residues in the CDR3. CDR1 and CDR2 from the germline V gene are MNHEY and SMNVEV (reference sequence). The V and J ends lost 4 bases and 0 bases respectively, with 13 bases between them. The source of the sample is a study of OX40 agonist ivuxolimab in advanced cancers. Libraries were prepared by immunoSEQ multiplex PCR; TCRdb keeps only in-frame clonotypes and omits some of them. The sample has roughly 67,000 clones; more than 85% are singletons. Study-level points and caveats: The CD4+ and CD8+ T cells in the blood had expanded clonally by week 6 at 0.1 to 3.0 mg/kg.

The genes are TRBV27 and TRBJ2-6; no clear D. The sample in question was CD4+ or CD8+ T cells sorted from blood, obtained in a trial of the OX40 agonist ivuxolimab. The TCR sequence derives from an adult with an advanced solid tumor such as melanoma, head and neck, liver or kidney cancer. CDR3 protein: CASSWAAAPSGANVLTF. CDR3 sequence (DNA): TGTGCCAGCAGTTGGGCAGCCGCCCCCTCTGGGGCCAACGTCCTGACTTTC.